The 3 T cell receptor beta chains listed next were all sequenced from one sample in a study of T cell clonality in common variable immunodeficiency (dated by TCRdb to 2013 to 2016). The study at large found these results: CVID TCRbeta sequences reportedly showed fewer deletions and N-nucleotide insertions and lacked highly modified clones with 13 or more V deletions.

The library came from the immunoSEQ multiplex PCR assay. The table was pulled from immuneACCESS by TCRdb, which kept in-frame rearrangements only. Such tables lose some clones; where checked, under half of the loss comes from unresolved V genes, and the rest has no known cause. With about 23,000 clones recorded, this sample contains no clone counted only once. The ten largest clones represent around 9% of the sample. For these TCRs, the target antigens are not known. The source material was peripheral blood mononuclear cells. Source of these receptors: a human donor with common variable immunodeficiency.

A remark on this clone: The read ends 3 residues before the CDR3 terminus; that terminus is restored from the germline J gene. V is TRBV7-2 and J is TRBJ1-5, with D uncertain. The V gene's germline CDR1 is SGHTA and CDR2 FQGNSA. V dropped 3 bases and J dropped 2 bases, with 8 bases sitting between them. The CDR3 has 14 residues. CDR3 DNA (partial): TGTGCCAGCAGCTTCTCCGAGGGCAATCAGCCC. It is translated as CASSFSEGNQP. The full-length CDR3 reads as CASSFSEGNQPQHF.

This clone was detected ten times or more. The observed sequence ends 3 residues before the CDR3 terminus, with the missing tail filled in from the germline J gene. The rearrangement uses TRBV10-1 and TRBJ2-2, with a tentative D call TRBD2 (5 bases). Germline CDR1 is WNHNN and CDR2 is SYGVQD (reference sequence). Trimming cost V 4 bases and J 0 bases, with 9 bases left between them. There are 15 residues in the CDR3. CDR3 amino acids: CASSVAGANTGELFF. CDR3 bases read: TGCGCCAGCAGTGTGGCGGGCGCGAACACCGGGGAG.

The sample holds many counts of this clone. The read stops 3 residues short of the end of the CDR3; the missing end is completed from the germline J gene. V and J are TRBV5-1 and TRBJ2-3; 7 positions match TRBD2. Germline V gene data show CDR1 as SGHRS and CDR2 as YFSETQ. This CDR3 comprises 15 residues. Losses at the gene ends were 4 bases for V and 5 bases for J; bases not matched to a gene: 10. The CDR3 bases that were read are TGCGCCAGCAGCCTAGGGACTACCGCCGGAGATACG. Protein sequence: CASSLGTTAGDT. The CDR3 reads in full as CASSLGTTAGDTQYF.